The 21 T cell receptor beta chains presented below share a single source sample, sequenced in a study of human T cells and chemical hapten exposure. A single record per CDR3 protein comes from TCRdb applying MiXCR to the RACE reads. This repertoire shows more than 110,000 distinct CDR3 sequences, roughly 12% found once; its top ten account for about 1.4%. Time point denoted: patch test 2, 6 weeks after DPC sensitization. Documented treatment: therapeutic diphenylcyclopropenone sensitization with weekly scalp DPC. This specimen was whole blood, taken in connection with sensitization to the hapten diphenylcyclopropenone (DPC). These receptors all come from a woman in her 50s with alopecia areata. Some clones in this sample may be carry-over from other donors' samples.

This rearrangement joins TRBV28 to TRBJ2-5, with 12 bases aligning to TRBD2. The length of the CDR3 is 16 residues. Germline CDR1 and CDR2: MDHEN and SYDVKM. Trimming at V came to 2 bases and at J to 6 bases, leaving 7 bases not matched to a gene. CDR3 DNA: TGTGCCAGCAGTTTAAGGACTAGCGGGACGATGAAGACCCAGTACTTC. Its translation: CASSLRTSGTMKTQYF. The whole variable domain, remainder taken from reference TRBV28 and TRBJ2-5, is DVKVTQSSRYLVKRTGEKVFLECVQDMDHENMFWYRQDPGLGLRLIYFSYDVKMKEKGDIPEGYSVSREKKERFSLILESASTNQTSMYLCASSLRTSGTMKTQYFGPGTRLLVL.

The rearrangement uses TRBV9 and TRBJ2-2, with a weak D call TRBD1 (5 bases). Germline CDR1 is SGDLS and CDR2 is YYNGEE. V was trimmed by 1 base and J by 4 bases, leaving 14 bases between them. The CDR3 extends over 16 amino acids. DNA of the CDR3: TGTGCCAGCAGCGTAACCAGGGCGGTGAGCACCGGGGAGCTGTTTTTT. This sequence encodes CASSVTRAVSTGELFF.

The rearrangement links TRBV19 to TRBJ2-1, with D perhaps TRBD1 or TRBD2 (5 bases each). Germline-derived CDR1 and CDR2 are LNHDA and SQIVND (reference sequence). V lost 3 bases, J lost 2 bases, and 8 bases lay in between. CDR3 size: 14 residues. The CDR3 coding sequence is TGTGCCAGTAGTATCGAGGGACCCTACAATGAGCAGTTCTTC. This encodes CASSIEGPYNEQFF.

The CDR3 here is CASSLPGLATADTQYF. The CDR3 nucleotides are TGTGCCAGCAGCCTACCGGGACTAGCGACGGCAGATACGCAGTATTTT. The chain links TRBV5-4 to TRBJ2-3; 10 positions match TRBD2. The CDR3 is 16 residues long. The ends lost 4 bases at V and 4 bases at J; junction bases unmatched: 9. Per the germline V gene, CDR1 is SGHNT and CDR2 is YYREEE (reference sequence).

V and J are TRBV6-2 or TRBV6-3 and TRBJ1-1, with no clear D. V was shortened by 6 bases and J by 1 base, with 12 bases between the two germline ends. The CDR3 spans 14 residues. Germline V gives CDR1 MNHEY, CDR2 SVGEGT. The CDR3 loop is CASRPGRKNTEAFF. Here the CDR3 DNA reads TGTGCCAGCAGACCAGGACGGAAGAACACTGAAGCTTTCTTT.

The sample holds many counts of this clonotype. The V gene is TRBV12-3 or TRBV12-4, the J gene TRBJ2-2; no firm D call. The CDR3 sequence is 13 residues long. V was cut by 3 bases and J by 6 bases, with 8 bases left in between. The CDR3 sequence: CASSFAIAGELFF. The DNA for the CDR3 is TGTGCCAGCAGTTTTGCGATAGCCGGGGAGCTGTTTTTT.

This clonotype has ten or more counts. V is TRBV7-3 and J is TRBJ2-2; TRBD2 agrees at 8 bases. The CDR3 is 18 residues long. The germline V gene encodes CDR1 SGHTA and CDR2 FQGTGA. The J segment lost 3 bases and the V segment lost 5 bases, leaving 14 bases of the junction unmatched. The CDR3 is CASSRGRAGTRDTGELFF. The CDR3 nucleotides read TGTGCCAGCAGCCGAGGACGGGCCGGGACTAGAGACACCGGGGAGCTGTTTTTT. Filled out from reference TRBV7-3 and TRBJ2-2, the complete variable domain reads GAGVSQTPSNKVTEKGKYVELRCDPISGHTALYWYRQSLGQGPEFLIYFQGTGAADDSGLPNDRFFAVRPEGSVSTLKIQRTERGDSAVYLCASSRGRAGTRDTGELFFGEGSRLTVL.

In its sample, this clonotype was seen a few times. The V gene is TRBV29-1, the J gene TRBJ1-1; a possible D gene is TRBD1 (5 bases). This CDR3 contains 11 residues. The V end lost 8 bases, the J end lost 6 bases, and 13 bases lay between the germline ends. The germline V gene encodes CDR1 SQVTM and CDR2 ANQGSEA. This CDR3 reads CSLVGGAEAFF. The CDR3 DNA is TGCAGCCTCGTGGGAGGGGCTGAAGCTTTCTTT.

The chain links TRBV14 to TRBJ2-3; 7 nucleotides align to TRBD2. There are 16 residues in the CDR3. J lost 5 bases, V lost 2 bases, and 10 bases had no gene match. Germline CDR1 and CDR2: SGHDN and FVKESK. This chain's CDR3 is CASSQPSGPEGDTQYF. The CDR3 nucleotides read TGTGCCAGCAGCCAACCTAGCGGACCAGAGGGAGATACGCAGTATTTT.

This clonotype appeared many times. CDR3 DNA sequence: TGTGCCAGCAGGAAAGCGGGACTAGCCAAAAACATTCAGTACTTC. As protein: CASRKAGLAKNIQYF. V and J are TRBV12-3 or TRBV12-4 and TRBJ2-4; TRBD2 aligns across 7 bases. Trimming cost V 6 bases and J 0 bases; bases outside gene matches: 5. The CDR3 sequence is 15 residues long.

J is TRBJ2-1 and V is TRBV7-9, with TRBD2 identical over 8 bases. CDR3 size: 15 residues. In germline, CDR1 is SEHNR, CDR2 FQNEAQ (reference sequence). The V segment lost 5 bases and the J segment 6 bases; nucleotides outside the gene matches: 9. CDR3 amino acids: CASSGRPGLVNEQFF. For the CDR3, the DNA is TGTGCCAGCAGCGGGAGGCCGGGACTAGTCAATGAGCAGTTCTTC.

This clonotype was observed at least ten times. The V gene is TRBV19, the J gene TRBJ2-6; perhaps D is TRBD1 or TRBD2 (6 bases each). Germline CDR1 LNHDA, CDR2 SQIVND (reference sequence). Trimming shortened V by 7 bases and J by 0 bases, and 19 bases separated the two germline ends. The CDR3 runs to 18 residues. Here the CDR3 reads CASNLGRGQTSGANVLTF. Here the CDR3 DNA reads TGTGCCAGTAACCTAGGGCGGGGACAAACCTCTGGGGCCAACGTCCTGACTTTC.

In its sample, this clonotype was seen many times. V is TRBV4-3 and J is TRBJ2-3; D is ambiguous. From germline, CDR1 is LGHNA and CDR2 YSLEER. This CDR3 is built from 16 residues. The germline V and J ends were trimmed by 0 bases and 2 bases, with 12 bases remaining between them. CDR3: CASSQDLGRVTDTQYF. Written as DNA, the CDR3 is TGCGCCAGCAGCCAAGATCTCGGCCGGGTCACAGATACGCAGTATTTT.

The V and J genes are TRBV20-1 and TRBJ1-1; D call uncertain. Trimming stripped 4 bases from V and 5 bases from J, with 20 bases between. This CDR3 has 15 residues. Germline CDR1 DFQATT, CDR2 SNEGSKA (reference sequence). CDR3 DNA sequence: TGCAGTGCTAATTATCCCCCCCGTCTCGGAACTGAAGCTTTCTTT. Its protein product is CSANYPPRLGTEAFF.

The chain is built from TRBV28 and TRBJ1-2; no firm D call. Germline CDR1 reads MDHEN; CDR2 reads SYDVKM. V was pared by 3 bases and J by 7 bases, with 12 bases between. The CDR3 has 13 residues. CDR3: CASSFLRVSGYTF. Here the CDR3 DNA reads TGTGCCAGCAGTTTTCTCCGAGTGAGTGGCTACACCTTC.

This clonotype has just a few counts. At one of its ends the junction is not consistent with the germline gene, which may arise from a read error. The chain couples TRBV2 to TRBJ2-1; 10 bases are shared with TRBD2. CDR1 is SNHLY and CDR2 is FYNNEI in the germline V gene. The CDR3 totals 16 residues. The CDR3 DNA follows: TGTGCCAGCAGAGAAGCTAGCGGGAGTTCTCATCGGGAGCAGTTCTTC. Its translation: CASREASGSSHREQFF.

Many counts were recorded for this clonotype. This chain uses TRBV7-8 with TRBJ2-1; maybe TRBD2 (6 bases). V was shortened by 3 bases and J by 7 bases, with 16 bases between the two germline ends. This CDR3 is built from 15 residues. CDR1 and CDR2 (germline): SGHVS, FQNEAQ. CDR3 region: CASSFRDGGKNEQFF. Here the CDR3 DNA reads TGTGCCAGCAGCTTTCGGGACGGAGGGAAAAATGAGCAGTTCTTC.

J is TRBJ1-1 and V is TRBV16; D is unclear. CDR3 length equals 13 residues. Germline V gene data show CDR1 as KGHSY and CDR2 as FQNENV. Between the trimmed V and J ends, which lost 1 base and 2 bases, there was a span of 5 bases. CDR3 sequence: CASSQLSNTEAFF. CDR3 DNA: TGTGCCAGCAGCCAATTGTCCAACACTGAAGCTTTCTTT.

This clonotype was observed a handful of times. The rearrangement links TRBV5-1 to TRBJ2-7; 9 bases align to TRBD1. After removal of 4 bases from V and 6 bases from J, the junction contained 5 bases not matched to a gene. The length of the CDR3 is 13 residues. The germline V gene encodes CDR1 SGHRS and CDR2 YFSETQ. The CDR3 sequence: CASSPTGGGEQYF. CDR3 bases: TGCGCCAGCAGCCCGACAGGGGGGGGCGAGCAGTACTTC. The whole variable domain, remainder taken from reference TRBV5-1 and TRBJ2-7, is KAGVTQTPRYLIKTRGQQVTLSCSPISGHRSVSWYQQTPGQGLQFLFEYFSETQRNKGNFPGRFSGRQFSNSRSEMNVSTLELGDSALYLCASSPTGGGEQYFGPGTRLTVT.

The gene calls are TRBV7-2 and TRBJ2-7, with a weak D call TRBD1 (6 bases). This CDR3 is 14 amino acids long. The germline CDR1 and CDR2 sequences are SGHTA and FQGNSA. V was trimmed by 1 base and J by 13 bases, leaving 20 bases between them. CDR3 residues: CASSLESQGHIHYF. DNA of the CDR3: TGTGCCAGCAGCTTAGAAAGCCAGGGGCACATTCATTACTTC.

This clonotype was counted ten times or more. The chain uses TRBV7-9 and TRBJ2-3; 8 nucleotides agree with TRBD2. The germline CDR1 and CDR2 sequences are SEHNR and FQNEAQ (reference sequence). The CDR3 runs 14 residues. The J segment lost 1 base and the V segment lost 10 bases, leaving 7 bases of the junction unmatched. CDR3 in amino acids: CATVLAGRTDTQYF. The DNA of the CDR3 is TGTGCCACCGTGCTAGCGGGCCGCACAGATACGCAGTATTTT.